The subject of this entry is one T cell receptor beta chain. What antigen it recognizes has not been identified. Base quality data are lacking; no much larger clone is found one base away. This specimen comes from a study of blood T cell repertoires in COVID-19 (dated by TCRdb to the early 2020s). Regarding the complete study: Samples from collaborators originated in the United States, Italy and Spain and spanned both the acute and convalescent phases of COVID-19. The material from the prospective study consisted of cDNA or gDNA derived from T cells, B-cell-depleted T cells, or PBMCs. The dataset comprised deeply sampled blood TCRbeta repertoires from subjects exposed to, actively infected with, or recovered from COVID-19. The repertoires were released in a freely available public database intended as a resource for research on the immune response to SARS-CoV-2. The samples were drawn from the first 160 participants of the ongoing ImmuneRACE study and from some 1,300 subjects provided by 6 global collaborators. A de-identified subject ID, COVID-19 status, age in years and sex were almost always included in the sample metadata. Where available, HLA class I and class II types were taken from metadata supplied by the sample provider and were not determined by assay-based typing. On the study overall, not on this receptor specifically: How much clinical and demographic metadata was included differed by source and by participant, and the metadata was provided uncurated.

TCRbeta CDR3 regions were amplified from genomic DNA using the immunoSEQ Assay, a bias-controlled multiplex PCR. The paper's processing steps were these. Nucleated cell counts per sample were estimated from amplification of reference gene primers within the assay. Sequence reads were collapsed and filtered to measure the absolute abundance of every unique TCRbeta CDR3 rearrangement. For each sample, productive Simpson clonality was calculated as the square root of Simpson's diversity index across productive rearrangements. TCRdb holds this immuneACCESS table with in-frame rearrangements only. Some clones are missing; in checked studies, unresolved V genes explain under half, and the rest has no known cause. The V and J calls and clone size were taken over from that table, and D and trimming were inferred from the DNA. Here the sample has under 100,000 clones; 87% occur a single time. The ten most abundant clones make up around 1.1% of the sample.

From its cysteine to its phenylalanine, the CDR3 spans 17 amino acids. Kept here is only the CDR3 DNA, which spans 51 bases and is read in frame from base 1. The junction shows trimming of 0 bases on V and 8 bases on J, and the gene matches do not reach 15 bases of it. From a lookup of the germline V gene (reference sequence), CDR1 and CDR2 are LGHDT and YNNKEL. Each collaborating institution followed its own protocols to collect whole blood in K2EDTA tubes. Collaborator samples were shipped for TCRbeta analysis as frozen whole blood, isolated PBMCs, or DNA extracted from either sample type. The chain was built from TRBV3-1 (or the pseudogene TRBV3-2) and TRBJ1-2, with 7 bases aligning to TRBD1. The specimen sequenced was peripheral blood. The source is a human donor in a cohort sampled during active COVID-19. For the CDR3, the sequence is CASSQENTSRGRGGYTF. In nucleotide form, the sequence is TGTGCCAGCAGCCAAGAAAACACGTCGAGGGGGCGAGGAGGCTACACCTTC.